The rows below give T cell receptor beta chains drawn from one sample of a study of Ad26.COV2.S vaccination and SARS-CoV-2 variants. Clones were sequenced by immunoSEQ multiplex PCR, and TCRdb holds only the in-frame ones, with some missing. The repertoire holds around 500,000 clones, with about 88% as singletons. Sequenced material: peripheral blood, taken in a trial of Ad26.COV2.S vaccine versus placebo. Receptor source: a person between 18 and 60 years old who received the Ad26.COV2.S COVID-19 vaccine or a placebo. The CDR3 runs from the conserved cysteine through the conserved F or W. The order of the fields is clone size, D gene, J gene, V gene, CDR3 DNA, CDR3 protein. D genes are given only for firm matches. Part of the rows lack a size; the others show once, few, many or a class for expanded clones.

size: -; D: TRBD1; J: TRBJ2-3; V: TRBV7-9; DNA: TGTGCCAGCAGCAAGGCGGGACAGGGGTGGGAAGATACGCAGTATTTT; CDR3: CASSKAGQGWEDTQYF
size: -; D: -; J: TRBJ1-1; V: TRBV7-6; DNA: TGTGCCAGCAGCTTAGGGGGGGGGAACACTGAAGCTTTCTTT; CDR3: CASSLGGGNTEAFF
size: -; D: -; J: TRBJ2-1; V: TRBV15; DNA: TGTGCCACCAGCAGGGACGATCCCTACAATGAGCAGTTCTTC; CDR3: CATSRDDPYNEQFF
size: -; D: -; J: TRBJ2-7; V: TRBV6-5; DNA: TGTGCCAGCAGCACCCGTGGGGAGCAGTACTTC; CDR3: CASSTRGEQYF
size: -; D: TRBD1; J: TRBJ2-7; V: TRBV27; DNA: TGTGCCAGCAGTCTAACGACAGGGCCCTACGAGCAGTACTTC; CDR3: CASSLTTGPYEQYF
size: -; D: -; J: TRBJ1-6; V: TRBV18; DNA: TGTGCCAGCTCACCGGAGAGCTTGGCTTCACCCCTCCACTTT; CDR3: CASSPESLASPLHF
size: -; D: TRBD1; J: TRBJ2-7; V: TRBV6-5; DNA: TGTGCCAGCAGTTTCCGGGACAGGTACGAGCAGTACTTC; CDR3: CASSFRDRYEQYF
size: -; D: TRBD1; J: TRBJ1-4; V: TRBV30; DNA: TGTGCCTGGGACTCGGACAGGTGGCCTGAAAAACTGTTTTTT; CDR3: CAWDSDRWPEKLFF
size: -; D: TRBD1; J: TRBJ1-4; V: TRBV7-2; DNA: TGTGCCAGCAGCTCGACCCCGGGACAGTCTAATGAAAAACTGTTTTTT; CDR3: CASSSTPGQSNEKLFF
size: -; D: TRBD2; J: TRBJ2-3; V: TRBV30; DNA: TGTGCCTGGAGTTATAGTTACGGCGGGGGGCACACAGATACGCAGTATTTT; CDR3: CAWSYSYGGGHTDTQYF
size: -; D: -; J: TRBJ1-1; V: TRBV30; DNA: TGTGCCTGGGTTAGTTTGAACACTGAAGCTTTCTTT; CDR3: CAWVSLNTEAFF
size: -; D: -; J: TRBJ1-2; V: TRBV3-1/TRBV3-2; DNA: TGTGCCAGCAGCCCCCGGACAGTCAGCTATGGCTACACCTTC; CDR3: CASSPRTVSYGYTF
size: -; D: -; J: TRBJ2-2; V: TRBV6-5; DNA: TGTGCCAGCAGTTATGGGGGCACGGGCGGGGAGCTGTTTTTT; CDR3: CASSYGGTGGELFF
size: -; D: -; J: TRBJ1-1; V: TRBV7-2; DNA: TGTGCCAGCAGCTTAGTTCAAGTTGGGCAGAACACTGAAGCTTTCTTT; CDR3: CASSLVQVGQNTEAFF
size: -; D: TRBD1; J: TRBJ1-3; V: TRBV6-5; DNA: TGTGCCAGCAGTTTCCGGACAGGGGCTGGAAACACCATATATTTT; CDR3: CASSFRTGAGNTIYF
size: -; D: TRBD2; J: TRBJ2-1; V: TRBV3-1/TRBV3-2; DNA: TGTGCCAGCAGCCAAGCCGGACTAGCAGACAATGAGCAGTTCTTC; CDR3: CASSQAGLADNEQFF
size: -; D: -; J: TRBJ2-5; V: TRBV3-1/TRBV3-2; DNA: TGTGCCAGCAAAGGACAGATGAGGGAGACCCAGTACTTC; CDR3: CASKGQMRETQYF
size: -; D: -; J: TRBJ2-3; V: TRBV18; DNA: TGTGCCAGCTCACCGATGGTAGAGCATACGCAGTATTTT; CDR3: CASSPMVEHTQYF
size: -; D: -; J: TRBJ2-2; V: TRBV21-1; DNA: TGTGCCAGCAGCCAAAGGGGGGCTGGCACCGGGGAGCTGTTTTTT; CDR3: CASSQRGAGTGELFF
size: -; D: TRBD1; J: TRBJ1-1; V: TRBV27; DNA: TGTGCCAGCAGTTTATCTTTGGGACAGGGGGACGAAGCTTTCTTT; CDR3: CASSLSLGQGDEAFF
size: -; D: TRBD1; J: TRBJ2-7; V: TRBV5-1; DNA: TGCGCCAGCAGCAAGGAGGGACAGGGGGCCGGCGAGCAGTACTTC; CDR3: CASSKEGQGAGEQYF
size: -; D: -; J: TRBJ2-1; V: TRBV1; DNA: TGCACCAGCAGCCCCAGACCCCCGGACTCCAGGGCCATGGATGAGCAGTTCTTC; CDR3: CTSSPRPPDSRAMDEQFF
size: once; D: -; J: TRBJ1-1; V: TRBV7-9; DNA: TGTGCCAGCAGCTTGACAGACGTCAATATTCAGAACACTGAAGCTTTCTTT; CDR3: CASSLTDVNIQNTEAFF
size: once; D: -; J: TRBJ2-3; V: TRBV6-4; DNA: TGTGCCAGCAGCCCCGAAGGGGGGGCCTACACAGATACGCAGTATTTT; CDR3: CASSPEGGAYTDTQYF
size: -; D: TRBD1; J: TRBJ2-6; V: TRBV5-1; DNA: TGCGCCAGCAGCTTTCAAATCGGGACAGCTGGGGCCAACGTCCTGACTTTC; CDR3: CASSFQIGTAGANVLTF
size: -; D: TRBD1; J: TRBJ2-2; V: TRBV19; DNA: TGTGCCAGCCAATCCTCCGGGACAGGACCCACCGGGGAGCTGTTTTTT; CDR3: CASQSSGTGPTGELFF
size: once; D: -; J: TRBJ2-3; V: TRBV10-3; DNA: TGTGCCATCAGTGAGACAGGAGTGAGCACAGATACGCAGTATTTT; CDR3: CAISETGVSTDTQYF
size: -; D: -; J: TRBJ1-2; V: TRBV28; DNA: TGTGCCAGCAGTCAACCCTATGGCTACACCTTC; CDR3: CASSQPYGYTF
size: -; D: -; J: TRBJ1-2; V: TRBV6-6; DNA: TGTGCCAGCAGTTACGGACAGAACAACTATGGCTACACCTTC; CDR3: CASSYGQNNYGYTF
size: -; D: -; J: TRBJ2-7; V: TRBV11-1; DNA: TGTGCCAGCAGCTTTCGTTATCGCGACAGCCGCTACGAGCAGTACTTC; CDR3: CASSFRYRDSRYEQYF
size: -; D: -; J: TRBJ2-5; V: TRBV5-8; DNA: TGTGCCAGCAGCTTGTGGTCGGATGGAGAGACCCAGTACTTC; CDR3: CASSLWSDGETQYF
size: -; D: -; J: TRBJ1-1; V: TRBV18; DNA: TGTGCCAGCTCACAGGGACACCTGAACACTGAAGCTTTCTTT; CDR3: CASSQGHLNTEAFF
size: -; D: -; J: TRBJ1-5; V: TRBV21-1; DNA: -; CDR3: CASSKVGDGNQPQHF
size: -; D: TRBD2; J: TRBJ2-1; V: TRBV7-3; DNA: TGTGCCAGCAGCTTAAACCCGAGTTTTGTTAGCGGGGGGGCCGCTGAGCAGTTCTTC; CDR3: CASSLNPSFVSGGAAEQFF
size: -; D: -; J: TRBJ1-6; V: TRBV5-1; DNA: TGCGCCAGCAGCCAGTATGGGGTCTTGAATAATTCACCCCTCCACTTT; CDR3: CASSQYGVLNNSPLHF
size: -; D: TRBD1; J: TRBJ2-7; V: TRBV6-5; DNA: TGTGCCACTTCGACAGGGACCTACGAGCAGTACTTC; CDR3: CATSTGTYEQYF
size: -; D: TRBD1; J: TRBJ2-3; V: TRBV7-9; DNA: TGTGCCAGCAGCTTGGGACAGGGCTTCGGTGATACAGATACGCAGTATTTT; CDR3: CASSLGQGFGDTDTQYF
size: -; D: -; J: TRBJ2-3; V: TRBV7-9; DNA: TGTGCCAGCAGCTTATGGCAGGGACGGACAGATACGCAGTATTTT; CDR3: CASSLWQGRTDTQYF
size: -; D: TRBD1; J: TRBJ1-1; V: TRBV5-1; DNA: TGCGCCAGCAGCGGATCCACAGGGGGTGGCCGGGCTTTCTTT; CDR3: CASSGSTGGGRAFF
size: -; D: -; J: TRBJ2-1; V: TRBV5-6; DNA: TGTGCCAGCAGCTTGGAGGTGTTTGGGGAGCAGTTCTTC; CDR3: CASSLEVFGEQFF
size: once; D: TRBD1; J: TRBJ2-1; V: TRBV25-1; DNA: TGTGCCAGCAAGGACAGGGCCCATGAGCAGTTCTTC; CDR3: CASKDRAHEQFF
size: -; D: -; J: TRBJ2-5; V: TRBV30; DNA: TGTGCCTGGGGACGGATCCAAGAGACCCAGTACTTC; CDR3: CAWGRIQETQYF
size: once; D: -; J: TRBJ1-2; V: TRBV4-3; DNA: TGCGCCAGCAGCCCAGCCAGAGGGAGCAACTATGGCTACACCTTC; CDR3: CASSPARGSNYGYTF
size: -; D: -; J: TRBJ1-1; V: TRBV18; DNA: TGTGCCAGCTCGGTCGGCGCGGGTTCCCTTGGAGAAGCTTTCTTT; CDR3: CASSVGAGSLGEAFF
size: -; D: TRBD2; J: TRBJ2-3; V: TRBV6-1; DNA: TGTGCCAGCAGTGAATGGGGGGGGGCAGATACGCAGTATTTT; CDR3: CASSEWGGADTQYF
size: -; D: TRBD1; J: TRBJ2-4; V: TRBV7-6; DNA: TGTGCCAGCAGCTTAGGTCCAGGGGGCGATGCCAAAAACATTCAGTACTTC; CDR3: CASSLGPGGDAKNIQYF
size: -; D: TRBD1; J: TRBJ1-2; V: TRBV4-2; DNA: TGTGCCAGCAGCCAAGAAAGACAGGGGGCGCGGGGCTACACCTTC; CDR3: CASSQERQGARGYTF
size: -; D: -; J: TRBJ2-1; V: TRBV19; DNA: TGTGCCAGTAGTATATCTAAGAGCTCCTACAATGAGCAGTTCTTC; CDR3: CASSISKSSYNEQFF
size: -; D: -; J: TRBJ2-1; V: TRBV27; DNA: TGTGCCAGCAGTCCCCTCCCCGGCAGGGGAGCTTACAATGAGCAGTTCTTC; CDR3: CASSPLPGRGAYNEQFF
size: -; D: -; J: TRBJ2-2; V: TRBV11-3; DNA: TGTGCCAGCAGCTTCATATTCACCGGGGAGCTGTTTTTT; CDR3: CASSFIFTGELFF
size: -; D: -; J: TRBJ2-2; V: TRBV5-1; DNA: TGCGCCAGCAGCTTGGGCATGGGTAACACCGGGGAGCTGTTTTTT; CDR3: CASSLGMGNTGELFF
size: -; D: -; J: TRBJ1-3; V: TRBV19; DNA: TGTGCCAGTATTGGAAACACCATATATTTT; CDR3: CASIGNTIYF
size: -; D: -; J: TRBJ2-7; V: TRBV6-5; DNA: TGTGCCAGCAGTTACTCGTCCCAGTACTACGAGCAGTACTTC; CDR3: CASSYSSQYYEQYF
size: -; D: -; J: TRBJ2-1; V: TRBV4-1; DNA: TGCGCCAGCAGCCTTACTCGGGGGAGTCGAGACAATGAGCAGTTCTTC; CDR3: CASSLTRGSRDNEQFF
size: -; D: -; J: TRBJ2-1; V: TRBV7-8; DNA: TGTGCCAGCAGCTTAGATAACCCGAATAGCGAGTCCCCCTACAATGAGCAGTTCTTC; CDR3: CASSLDNPNSESPYNEQFF
size: -; D: TRBD1; J: TRBJ1-2; V: TRBV5-1; DNA: TGCGCCAGCAGCTTGGGGACAGGGAGGTCTTTTCATGGCTACACCTTC; CDR3: CASSLGTGRSFHGYTF
size: -; D: -; J: TRBJ2-1; V: TRBV10-3; DNA: TGTGCCATCTCTAACGGTAACTACAATGAGCAGTTCTTC; CDR3: CAISNGNYNEQFF
size: once; D: TRBD1; J: TRBJ2-7; V: TRBV5-8; DNA: TGTGCCAGCAGCGTGGACAGGGCAGCAGACGAGCAGTACTTC; CDR3: CASSVDRAADEQYF
size: once; D: -; J: TRBJ2-6; V: TRBV14; DNA: TGTGCCAGCAGCCAAGAGGCTCTCGGGGGGGCCAACGTCCTGACTTTC; CDR3: CASSQEALGGANVLTF